Below, 3 T cell receptor beta chains from the same sample are listed, as sequenced in a study of T cell repertoires in cytomegalovirus infection. TCRdb recomputed calls from the reads with MiXCR, one row per CDR3 protein. The table has 200,000 to 300,000 distinct CDR3 sequences, approximately 9% seen once. The sequenced sample consisted of PBMCs. These receptors all come from a human donor in good health (CMV status not recorded). Some clones in this sample may be carry-over from other donors' samples.

This clonotype has ten or more counts. The chain couples TRBV6-2 or TRBV6-3 to TRBJ1-5; D uncertain. Germline values: CDR1 MNHEY, CDR2 SVGEGT. Trimming took 4 bases from V and 7 from J, leaving 20 bases between them. This CDR3 contains 16 residues. The CDR3 nucleotides are TGTGCCAGCAGTTCCCCCGACCCTTCTCTTCTACAGCCCCAGCATTTT. The encoded protein is CASSSPDPSLLQPQHF.

The chain combines TRBV29-1 with TRBJ2-2, with unresolved D. Germline V CDR1 and CDR2: SQVTM, ANQGSEA. With 4 bases removed from V and 3 bases from J, the gap between germline ends came to 3 bases. The CDR3 covers 11 residues. Written as DNA, the CDR3 is TGCAGCGTTGGCTACACCGGGGAGCTGTTTTTT. This codes for CSVGYTGELFF.

The chain couples TRBV7-9 to TRBJ1-5; 9 nucleotides line up with TRBD1. V was clipped by 1 base and J by 6 bases; unmatched bases: 7. This CDR3 spans 16 amino acids. Germline lookup yields CDR1 SEHNR and CDR2 FQNEAQ (reference sequence). CDR3 sequence reads: CASSLEGQGSFQPQHF. The CDR3 region has the DNA TGTGCCAGCAGCTTAGAAGGACAGGGGTCCTTTCAGCCCCAGCATTTT.